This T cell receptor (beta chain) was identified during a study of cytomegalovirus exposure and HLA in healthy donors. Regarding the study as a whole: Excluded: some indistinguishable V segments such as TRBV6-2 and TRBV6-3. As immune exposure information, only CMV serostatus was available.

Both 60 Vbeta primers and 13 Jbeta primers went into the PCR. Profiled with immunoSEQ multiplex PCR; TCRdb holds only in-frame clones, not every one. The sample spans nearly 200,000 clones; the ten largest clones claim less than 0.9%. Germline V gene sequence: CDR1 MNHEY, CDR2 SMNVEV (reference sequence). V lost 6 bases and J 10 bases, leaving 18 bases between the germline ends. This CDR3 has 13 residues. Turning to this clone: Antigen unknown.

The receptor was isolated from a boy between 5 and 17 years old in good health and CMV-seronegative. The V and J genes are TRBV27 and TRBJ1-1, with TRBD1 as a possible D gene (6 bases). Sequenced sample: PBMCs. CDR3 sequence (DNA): TGTGCCAGCAGGCCGGGACACTCCGGGTTAGCTTTCTTT. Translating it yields CASRPGHSGLAFF.